This passage covers 10 T cell receptor beta chains from one sample sequenced in a study of CD8 T cells in Susac syndrome. The authors reverse transcribed about 0.45 to 1 ug RNA with random hexamers. TCRdb ran MiXCR on the immunoSEQ multiplex PCR reads and lists one entry per CDR3 protein. Among about 190,000 distinct CDR3 sequences listed, around 95% were seen once. The sample comprised CD4+ T cells from PBMCs. These receptors came from a human donor with Susac syndrome.

The sample holds one count of this clonotype. The chain employs TRBV29-1 and TRBJ2-7, with TRBD2 matching 10 bases. This CDR3 region has 17 residues. The junction had 17 bases not matched to a gene; V was cut back by 8 bases and J by 1 base. The germline CDR1 and CDR2 sequences are SQVTM and ANQGSEA. The CDR3 DNA sequence: TGCAGCTCTGCCCAAAGGAGGGGTAGCGGGGGGTCCTACGAGCAGTACTTC. It translates to CSSAQRRGSGGSYEQYF.

This sequence joins TRBV5-1 and TRBJ2-2; possible D gene TRBD2, 6 bases. The CDR3 has 17 residues. Trimming removed 0 bases from V and 3 bases from J, with 15 bases in between. Looked up from germline, CDR1 is SGHRS and CDR2 is YFSETQ. The CDR3 region is CASSLAGSGLDTGELFF. CDR3 bases: TGCGCCAGCAGCTTGGCCGGGAGCGGGTTGGACACCGGGGAGCTGTTTTTT.

This clonotype was seen only once. The chain joins TRBV19 to TRBJ2-1; D is perhaps TRBD1 (5 bases). Trimming took off 0 bases at V and 7 bases at J, with 13 bases between the two ends. The CDR3 spans 15 residues. CDR1 LNHDA and CDR2 SQIVND come from the germline V gene (reference sequence). CDR3 sequence (DNA): TGTGCCAGTAGTATAGACAGGGCAAGAATGAATGAGCAGTTCTTC. Its translation is CASSIDRARMNEQFF.

The genes are TRBV6-1 and TRBJ2-7; the D gene could be TRBD1 or TRBD2 (5 bases each). The CDR3 loop spans 16 amino acids. Germline V gives CDR1 MNHNS, CDR2 SASEGT. V gave up 6 bases and J gave up 1 base, with 19 bases separating them. Here the CDR3 reads CASSTDAGTGSYEQYF. CDR3 in DNA: TGTGCCAGCAGCACCGACGCCGGGACGGGTTCCTACGAGCAGTACTTC.

The rearrangement links TRBV20-1 to TRBJ1-4; a possible D gene is TRBD1 (5 bases). The V gene lost 5 bases and the J gene lost 5 bases, with 12 bases spanning the gap. Per germline, CDR1 DFQATT and CDR2 SNEGSKA (reference sequence). There are 13 residues in the CDR3. CDR3 loop: CSAEVAGNEKLFF. CDR3 coding DNA: TGCAGTGCTGAGGTTGCAGGGAATGAAAAACTGTTTTTT.

This clonotype was detected only once. The rearrangement joins TRBV6-5 to TRBJ2-5; D may be TRBD1 (6 bases). Per germline, CDR1 MNHEY and CDR2 SVGAGI. The V gene lost 2 bases and the J gene lost 5 bases, with 18 bases spanning the gap. The CDR3 extends over 16 amino acids. CDR3 in amino acids: CASSYPGVLISETQYF. The CDR3 region has the DNA TGTGCCAGCAGTTACCCAGGGGTATTAATCTCGGAGACCCAGTACTTC.

This clonotype was observed once. This rearrangement joins TRBV7-6 to TRBJ1-6; 9 positions match TRBD1. This CDR3 has 16 amino acids. CDR1 and CDR2 from the germline V gene are SGHVS and FNYEAQ. V trimming: 0 bases; J trimming: 10 bases; junction bases outside the gene matches: 7. The DNA of the CDR3 is TGTGCCAGCAGCTTAGCGAATACAGGGGGCCAATCACCCCTCCACTTT. Its protein product is CASSLANTGGQSPLHF.

The rearrangement links TRBV4-3 to TRBJ1-1; D is perhaps TRBD1 (5 bases). V dropped 1 base and J dropped 0 bases, with 12 bases sitting between them. This CDR3 is built from 16 residues. The germline gives CDR1 LGHNA, CDR2 YSLEER. The CDR3 coding sequence is TGCGCCAGCAGCCAAGCCCCAGGAGGGGTGAACACTGAAGCTTTCTTT. Protein product: CASSQAPGGVNTEAFF.

This clonotype was seen a handful of times. The V and J genes are TRBV6-2 or TRBV6-3 and TRBJ2-5, with no clear D. The V gene lost 6 bases and the J gene lost 7 bases, with 15 bases spanning the gap. The germline CDR1 and CDR2 sequences are MNHEY and SVGEGT. The CDR3 loop spans 13 amino acids. The CDR3 protein is CASSRIREGTQYF. CDR3 in DNA: TGTGCCAGCAGCAGGATCAGAGAAGGGACCCAGTACTTC.

V gene TRBV19 combines with J gene TRBJ2-3, with 8 bases matching TRBD1. Germline V CDR1 and CDR2: LNHDA, SQIVND (reference sequence). Losses at the gene ends were 7 bases for V and 1 base for J; bases not matched to a gene: 10. This CDR3 contains 16 residues. The DNA of the CDR3 is TGTGCCAGTACCTCACTACCGGGACAGGGCACAGATACGCAGTATTTT. This sequence encodes CASTSLPGQGTDTQYF.